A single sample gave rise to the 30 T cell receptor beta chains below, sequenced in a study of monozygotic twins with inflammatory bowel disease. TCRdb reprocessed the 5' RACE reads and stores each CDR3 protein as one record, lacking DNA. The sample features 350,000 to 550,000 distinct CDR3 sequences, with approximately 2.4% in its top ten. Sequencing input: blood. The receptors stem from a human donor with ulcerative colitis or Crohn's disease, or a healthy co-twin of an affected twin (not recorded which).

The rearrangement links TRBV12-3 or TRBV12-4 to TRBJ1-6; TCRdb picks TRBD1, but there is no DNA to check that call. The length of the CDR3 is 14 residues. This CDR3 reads CASSWDQANSPLHF.

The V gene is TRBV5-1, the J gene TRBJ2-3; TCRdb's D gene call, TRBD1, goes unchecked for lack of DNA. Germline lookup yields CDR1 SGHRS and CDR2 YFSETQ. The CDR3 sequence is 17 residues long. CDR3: CASSLGPRGAGTDTQYF.

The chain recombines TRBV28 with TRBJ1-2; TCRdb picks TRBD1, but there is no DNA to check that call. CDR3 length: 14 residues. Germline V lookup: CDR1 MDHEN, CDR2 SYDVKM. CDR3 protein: CASSFDRRSYGYTF.

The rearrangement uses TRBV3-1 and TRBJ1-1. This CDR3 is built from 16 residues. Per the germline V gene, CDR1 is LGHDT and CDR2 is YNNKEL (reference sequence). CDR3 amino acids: CASSQILSQMNTEAFF.

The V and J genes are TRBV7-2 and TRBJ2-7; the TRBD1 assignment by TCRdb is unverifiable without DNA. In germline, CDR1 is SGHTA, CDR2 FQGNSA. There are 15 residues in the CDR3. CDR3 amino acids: CASSLEGVYSYEQYF.

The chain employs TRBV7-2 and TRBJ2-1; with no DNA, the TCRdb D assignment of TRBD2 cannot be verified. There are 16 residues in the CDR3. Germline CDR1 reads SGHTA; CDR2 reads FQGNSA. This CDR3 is CASSLRGINSYNEQFF.

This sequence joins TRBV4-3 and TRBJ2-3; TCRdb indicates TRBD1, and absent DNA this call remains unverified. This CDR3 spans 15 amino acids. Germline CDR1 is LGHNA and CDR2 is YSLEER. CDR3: CASSQDAARTDTQYF.

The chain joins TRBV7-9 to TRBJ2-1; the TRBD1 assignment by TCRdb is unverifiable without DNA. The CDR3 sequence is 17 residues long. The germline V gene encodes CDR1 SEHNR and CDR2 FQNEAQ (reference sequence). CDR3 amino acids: CASSRWDRERRHDEQFF.

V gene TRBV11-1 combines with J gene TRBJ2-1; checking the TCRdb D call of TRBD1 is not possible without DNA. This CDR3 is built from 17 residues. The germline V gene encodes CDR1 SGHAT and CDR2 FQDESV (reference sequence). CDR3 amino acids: CASSLAARGYSYNEQFF. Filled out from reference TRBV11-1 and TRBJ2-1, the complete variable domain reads EAEVAQSPRYKITEKSQAVAFWCDPISGHATLYWYRQILGQGPELLVQFQDESVVDDSQLPKDRFSAERLKGVDSTLKIQPAELGDSAMYLCASSLAARGYSYNEQFFGPGTRLTVL.

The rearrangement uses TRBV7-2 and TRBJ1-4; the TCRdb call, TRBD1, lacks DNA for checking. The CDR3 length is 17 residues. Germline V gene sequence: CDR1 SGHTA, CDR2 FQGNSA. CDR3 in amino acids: CASSLMAGVGTNEKLFF.

The CDR3 sequence: CASSLPGVSNEQFF. The chain combines TRBV5-1 with TRBJ2-1. The germline V gene encodes CDR1 SGHRS and CDR2 YFSETQ. This CDR3 is 14 amino acids long.

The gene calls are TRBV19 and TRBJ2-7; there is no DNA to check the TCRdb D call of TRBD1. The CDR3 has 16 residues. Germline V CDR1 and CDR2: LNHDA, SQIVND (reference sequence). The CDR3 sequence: CASSIGSTGGFDEQYF.

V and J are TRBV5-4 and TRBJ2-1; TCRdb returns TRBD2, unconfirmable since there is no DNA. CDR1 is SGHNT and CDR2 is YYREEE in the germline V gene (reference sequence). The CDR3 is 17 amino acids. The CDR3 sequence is CASSSRSGIGSYNEQFF.

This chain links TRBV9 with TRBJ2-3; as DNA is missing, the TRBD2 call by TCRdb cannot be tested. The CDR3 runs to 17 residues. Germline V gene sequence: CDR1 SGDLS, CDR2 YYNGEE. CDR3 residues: CASSVPKGTLRPDTQYF. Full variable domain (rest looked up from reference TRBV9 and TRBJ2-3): DSGVTQTPKHLITATGQRVTLRCSPRSGDLSVYWYQQSLDQGLQFLIQYYNGEERAKGNILERFSAQQFPDLHSELNLSSLELGDSALYFCASSVPKGTLRPDTQYFGPGTRLTVL.

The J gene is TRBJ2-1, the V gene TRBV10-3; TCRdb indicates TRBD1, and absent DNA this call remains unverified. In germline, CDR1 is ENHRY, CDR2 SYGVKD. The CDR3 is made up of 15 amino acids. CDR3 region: CAISRSLRGNNEQFF.

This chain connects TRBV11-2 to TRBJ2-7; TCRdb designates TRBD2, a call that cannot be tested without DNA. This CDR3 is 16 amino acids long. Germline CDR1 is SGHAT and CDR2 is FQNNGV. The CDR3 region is CASSSYRGGTIYEQYF.

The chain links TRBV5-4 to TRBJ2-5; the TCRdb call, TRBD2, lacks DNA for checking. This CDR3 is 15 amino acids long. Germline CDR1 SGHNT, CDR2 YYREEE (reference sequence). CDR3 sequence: CASSRRLAGEETQYF.

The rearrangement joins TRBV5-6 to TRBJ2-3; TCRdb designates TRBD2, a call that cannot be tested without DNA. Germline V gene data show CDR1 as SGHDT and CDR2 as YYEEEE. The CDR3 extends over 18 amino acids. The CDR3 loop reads CASSLALGLAGGTDTQYF. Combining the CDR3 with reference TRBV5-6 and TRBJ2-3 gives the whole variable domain DAGVTQSPTHLIKTRGQQVTLRCSPKSGHDTVSWYQQALGQGPQFIFQYYEEEERQRGNFPDRFSGHQFPNYSSELNVNALLLGDSALYLCASSLALGLAGGTDTQYFGPGTRLTVL.

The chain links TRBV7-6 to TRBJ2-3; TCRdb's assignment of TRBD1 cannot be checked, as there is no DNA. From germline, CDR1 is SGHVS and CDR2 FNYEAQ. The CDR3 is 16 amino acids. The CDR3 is CASSLVGGLITDTQYF.

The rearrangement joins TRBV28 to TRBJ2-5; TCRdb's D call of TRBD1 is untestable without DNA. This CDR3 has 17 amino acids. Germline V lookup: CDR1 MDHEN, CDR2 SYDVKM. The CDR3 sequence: CASSFPLDSSRGQTQYF.

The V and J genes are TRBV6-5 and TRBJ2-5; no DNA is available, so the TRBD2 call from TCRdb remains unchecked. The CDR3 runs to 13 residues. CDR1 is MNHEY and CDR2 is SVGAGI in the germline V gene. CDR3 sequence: CASSTSGGETQYF.

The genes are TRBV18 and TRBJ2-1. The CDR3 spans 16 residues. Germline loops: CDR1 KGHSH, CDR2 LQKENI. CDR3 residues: CASSPPQGVSYNEQFF.

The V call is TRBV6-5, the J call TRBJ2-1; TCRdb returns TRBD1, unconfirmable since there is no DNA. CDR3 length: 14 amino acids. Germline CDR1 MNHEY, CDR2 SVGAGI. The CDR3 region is CASSYRHPGNEQFF.

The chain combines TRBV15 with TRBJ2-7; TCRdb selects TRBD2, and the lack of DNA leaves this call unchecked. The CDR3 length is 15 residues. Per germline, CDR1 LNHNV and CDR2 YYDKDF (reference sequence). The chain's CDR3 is CATSRDEGLAYEQYF. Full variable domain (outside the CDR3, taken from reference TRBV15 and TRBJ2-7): DAMVIQNPRYQVTQFGKPVTLSCSQTLNHNVMYWYQQKSSQAPKLLFHYYDKDFNNEADTPDNFQSRRPNTSFCFLDIRSPGLGDTAMYLCATSRDEGLAYEQYFGPGTRLTVT.

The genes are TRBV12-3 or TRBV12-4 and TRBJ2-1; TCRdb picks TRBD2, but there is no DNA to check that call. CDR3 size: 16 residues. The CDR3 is CASSLRGTTSYNEQFF.

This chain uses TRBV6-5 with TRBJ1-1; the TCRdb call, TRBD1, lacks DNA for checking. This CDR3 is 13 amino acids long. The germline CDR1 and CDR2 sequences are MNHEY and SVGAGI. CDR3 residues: CASTPAGSPEAFF.

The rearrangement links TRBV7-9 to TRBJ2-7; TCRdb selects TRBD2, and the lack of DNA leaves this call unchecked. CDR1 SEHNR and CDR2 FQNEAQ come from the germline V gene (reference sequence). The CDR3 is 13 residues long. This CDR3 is CASSPGTINEQYF.

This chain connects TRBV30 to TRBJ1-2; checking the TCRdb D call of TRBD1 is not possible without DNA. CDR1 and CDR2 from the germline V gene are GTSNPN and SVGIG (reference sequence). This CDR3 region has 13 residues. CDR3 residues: CAWRGQARYGYTF.

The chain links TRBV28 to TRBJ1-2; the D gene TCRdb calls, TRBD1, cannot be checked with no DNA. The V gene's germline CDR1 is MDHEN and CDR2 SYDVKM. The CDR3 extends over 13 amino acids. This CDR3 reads CASSGTANYGYTF.

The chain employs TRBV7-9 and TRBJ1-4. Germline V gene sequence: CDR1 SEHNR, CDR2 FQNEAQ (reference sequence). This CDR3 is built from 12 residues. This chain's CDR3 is CASSLGEGKLFF.